This is a list of T cell receptor beta chains from one sample in a study of blood T cell repertoires in COVID-19. Sequencing used immunoSEQ multiplex PCR; TCRdb keeps in-frame clones, though not all of them. The data contain under 200,000 clones, roughly 80% of them seen just once; the ten biggest clones take up 5.2%. The specimen was PBMCs or T cells enriched from blood (not recorded which). The origin of the receptors is a woman aged 55-70 years with acute COVID-19. CDR3s include the opening cysteine and the closing phenylalanine or tryptophan. Fields, in order: V gene, clone size, J gene, CDR3 length, D gene, CDR3 protein, CDR3 DNA. A D gene is named only where the DNA matches it firmly. Expanded clones are given a class, and other clones once, few, many or no size at all.

V gene: TRBV19
clone size: -
J gene: TRBJ1-3
CDR3 length: 16
D gene: TRBD1
CDR3 protein: CASSTLQGARGNTIYF
CDR3 DNA: TGTGCCAGTAGTACACTACAGGGGGCAAGAGGAAACACCATATATTTT

V gene: TRBV7-2
clone size: -
J gene: TRBJ2-5
CDR3 length: 13
D gene: TRBD2
CDR3 protein: CASTLLARVTQYF
CDR3 DNA: TGTGCCAGCACCTTACTAGCGCGGGTGACCCAGTACTTC

V gene: TRBV6-5
clone size: -
J gene: TRBJ1-5
CDR3 length: 15
D gene: TRBD1
CDR3 protein: CASSLGLQGRQPQHF
CDR3 DNA: TGTGCCAGCAGCCTCGGACTACAGGGGAGACAGCCCCAGCATTTT

V gene: TRBV12-3/TRBV12-4
clone size: -
J gene: TRBJ1-1
CDR3 length: 11
D gene: -
CDR3 protein: CASSAGVEAFF
CDR3 DNA: TGTGCCAGTTCCGCCGGGGTAGAAGCTTTCTTT

V gene: TRBV28
clone size: -
J gene: TRBJ1-1
CDR3 length: 13
D gene: -
CDR3 protein: CASRGQLNTEAFF
CDR3 DNA: TGTGCCAGCAGGGGACAACTTAACACTGAAGCTTTCTTT

V gene: TRBV7-9
clone size: -
J gene: TRBJ1-2
CDR3 length: 12
D gene: TRBD1
CDR3 protein: CASSFPGGGYTF
CDR3 DNA: TGTGCCAGCAGCTTCCCAGGGGGCGGCTACACCTTC

V gene: TRBV11-3
clone size: -
J gene: TRBJ2-1
CDR3 length: 14
D gene: -
CDR3 protein: CASSAQAFGDEQFF
CDR3 DNA: TGTGCCAGCAGCGCTCAGGCCTTTGGCGATGAGCAGTTCTTC

V gene: TRBV19
clone size: -
J gene: TRBJ2-3
CDR3 length: 12
D gene: -
CDR3 protein: CASSPGTDTQYF
CDR3 DNA: TGTGCCAGTAGCCCGGGCACAGATACGCAGTATTTT

V gene: TRBV23-1
clone size: -
J gene: TRBJ1-5
CDR3 length: 16
D gene: TRBD1
CDR3 protein: CASSQSEQGGNQPQHF
CDR3 DNA: TGCGCCAGCAGTCAATCGGAACAGGGGGGCAATCAGCCCCAGCATTTT

V gene: TRBV7-9
clone size: -
J gene: TRBJ1-1
CDR3 length: 14
D gene: -
CDR3 protein: CASSLRRGNTEAFF
CDR3 DNA: TGTGCCAGCAGCTTAAGAAGGGGGAACACTGAAGCTTTCTTT

V gene: TRBV2
clone size: -
J gene: TRBJ2-1
CDR3 length: 15
D gene: -
CDR3 protein: CASSEQGGSSDEQFF
CDR3 DNA: TGTGCCAGCAGCGAGCAGGGGGGTAGTTCGGATGAGCAGTTCTTC

V gene: TRBV5-4
clone size: -
J gene: TRBJ1-6
CDR3 length: 13
D gene: TRBD1
CDR3 protein: CASSPDRGSPLHF
CDR3 DNA: TGTGCCAGCAGCCCGGACAGGGGTTCACCCCTCCACTTT

V gene: TRBV5-1
clone size: -
J gene: TRBJ2-7
CDR3 length: 15
D gene: TRBD2
CDR3 protein: CASSTPLAGAGEQYF
CDR3 DNA: TGCGCCAGCAGCACCCCATTAGCGGGAGCTGGCGAGCAGTACTTC

V gene: TRBV24-1
clone size: -
J gene: TRBJ1-4
CDR3 length: 13
D gene: -
CDR3 protein: CATSDPGGSQLFF
CDR3 DNA: TGTGCCACCAGTGACCCGGGTGGGTCCCAACTGTTTTTT

V gene: TRBV2
clone size: -
J gene: TRBJ1-5
CDR3 length: 14
D gene: -
CDR3 protein: CASSAITTNQPQHF
CDR3 DNA: TGTGCCAGCAGTGCCATTACAACCAATCAGCCCCAGCATTTT

V gene: TRBV29-1
clone size: -
J gene: TRBJ1-4
CDR3 length: 14
D gene: -
CDR3 protein: CSVVEAHGYEKLFF
CDR3 DNA: TGCAGCGTAGTAGAGGCGCATGGTTATGAAAAACTGTTTTTT

V gene: TRBV4-2
clone size: -
J gene: TRBJ2-1
CDR3 length: 17
D gene: TRBD1
CDR3 protein: CASSRNGQGRSYNEQFF
CDR3 DNA: TGTGCCAGCAGCCGGAACGGACAGGGGCGATCCTACAATGAGCAGTTCTTC

V gene: TRBV3-1/TRBV3-2
clone size: -
J gene: TRBJ2-1
CDR3 length: 17
D gene: TRBD2
CDR3 protein: CASSREPRASGGSEQFF
CDR3 DNA: TGTGCCAGCAGCCGTGAGCCTAGGGCTAGCGGGGGCTCTGAGCAGTTCTTC

V gene: TRBV12-3/TRBV12-4
clone size: -
J gene: TRBJ2-1
CDR3 length: 11
D gene: TRBD2
CDR3 protein: CASSFAGRGFF
CDR3 DNA: TGTGCCAGCAGTTTCGCGGGGAGGGGGTTCTTC

V gene: TRBV5-1
clone size: -
J gene: TRBJ2-1
CDR3 length: 12
D gene: TRBD2
CDR3 protein: CASKGRDNEQFF
CDR3 DNA: TGCGCCAGCAAAGGGAGGGACAATGAGCAGTTCTTC

V gene: TRBV7-2
clone size: -
J gene: TRBJ2-1
CDR3 length: 15
D gene: -
CDR3 protein: CASSVAIGSYNEQFF
CDR3 DNA: TGTGCCAGTAGCGTCGCTATCGGCTCCTACAATGAGCAGTTCTTC

V gene: TRBV5-4
clone size: -
J gene: TRBJ1-2
CDR3 length: 14
D gene: -
CDR3 protein: CASSFYGQTGGYTF
CDR3 DNA: TGTGCCAGCAGCTTTTACGGACAGACGGGGGGCTACACCTTC

V gene: TRBV7-2
clone size: -
J gene: TRBJ2-1
CDR3 length: 14
D gene: -
CDR3 protein: CASSPTTGRYEQFF
CDR3 DNA: TGTGCCAGCAGCCCGACGACAGGGAGGTATGAGCAGTTCTTC

V gene: TRBV21-1
clone size: -
J gene: TRBJ2-2
CDR3 length: 16
D gene: -
CDR3 protein: CASSGLGRRNTGELFF
CDR3 DNA: TGTGCCAGCAGCGGCTTGGGGCGGAGAAACACCGGGGAGCTGTTTTTT

V gene: TRBV6-6
clone size: few
J gene: TRBJ1-3
CDR3 length: 14
D gene: -
CDR3 protein: CAAIRAERGNTIYF
CDR3 DNA: TGTGCCGCAATACGGGCCGAGCGGGGAAACACCATATATTTT

V gene: TRBV6-1
clone size: -
J gene: TRBJ2-5
CDR3 length: 16
D gene: -
CDR3 protein: CASSATPDSGAEAQYF
CDR3 DNA: TGTGCCAGCAGTGCCACCCCCGATTCAGGGGCTGAAGCCCAGTACTTC

V gene: TRBV11-2
clone size: -
J gene: TRBJ1-6
CDR3 length: 17
D gene: -
CDR3 protein: CASSPTAVGEMDSPLHF
CDR3 DNA: TGTGCCAGCAGCCCCACAGCGGTAGGAGAAATGGATTCACCCCTCCACTTT

V gene: TRBV19
clone size: -
J gene: TRBJ2-3
CDR3 length: 14
D gene: -
CDR3 protein: CASGGRTSTDTQYF
CDR3 DNA: TGTGCCAGTGGCGGTAGGACTAGCACAGATACGCAGTATTTT

V gene: TRBV7-9
clone size: -
J gene: TRBJ1-1
CDR3 length: 14
D gene: TRBD1
CDR3 protein: CASSLQGVNTEAFF
CDR3 DNA: TGTGCCAGCAGTCTACAGGGGGTGAACACTGAAGCTTTCTTT

V gene: TRBV9
clone size: -
J gene: TRBJ1-3
CDR3 length: 15
D gene: -
CDR3 protein: CASSSQVTGLTTIYF
CDR3 DNA: TGTGCCAGCAGCTCCCAGGTGACCGGTTTGACCACCATATATTTT

V gene: TRBV3-1/TRBV3-2
clone size: -
J gene: TRBJ1-2
CDR3 length: 13
D gene: -
CDR3 protein: CASSGVGAEGYTF
CDR3 DNA: TGTGCCAGCAGCGGGGTTGGGGCGGAAGGCTACACCTTC

V gene: TRBV7-2
clone size: -
J gene: TRBJ2-7
CDR3 length: 15
D gene: -
CDR3 protein: CASSLAGGSTYEQYF
CDR3 DNA: TGTGCCAGCAGCTTAGCGGGAGGATCAACCTACGAGCAGTACTTC

V gene: TRBV4-1
clone size: few
J gene: TRBJ1-5
CDR3 length: 16
D gene: -
CDR3 protein: CASSHTPGQKNQPQHF
CDR3 DNA: TGCGCCAGCAGCCACACTCCGGGACAAAAAAATCAGCCCCAGCATTTT

V gene: TRBV5-6
clone size: -
J gene: TRBJ1-3
CDR3 length: 15
D gene: -
CDR3 protein: CASSLVGGSGNTIYF
CDR3 DNA: TGTGCCAGCAGCTTGGTAGGGGGTTCTGGAAACACCATATATTTT

V gene: TRBV7-9
clone size: once
J gene: TRBJ2-1
CDR3 length: 15
D gene: TRBD2
CDR3 protein: CASSPSNGRAGEQFF
CDR3 DNA: TGTGCCAGCAGCCCTAGCAATGGGAGGGCCGGGGAGCAGTTCTTC

V gene: TRBV7-2
clone size: -
J gene: TRBJ2-7
CDR3 length: 14
D gene: TRBD1
CDR3 protein: CASSPGTVSGEQYF
CDR3 DNA: TGTGCCAGCAGCCCGGGGACAGTCTCAGGGGAGCAGTACTTC

V gene: TRBV19
clone size: few
J gene: TRBJ1-2
CDR3 length: 12
D gene: -
CDR3 protein: CASSKQGKGYTF
CDR3 DNA: TGTGCCAGTAGTAAACAGGGTAAAGGCTACACCTTC

V gene: TRBV4-1
clone size: -
J gene: TRBJ1-1
CDR3 length: 16
D gene: TRBD1
CDR3 protein: CASSQEGGQGRTEAFF
CDR3 DNA: TGCGCCAGCAGCCAAGAAGGGGGACAGGGGAGGACTGAAGCTTTCTTT

V gene: TRBV4-3
clone size: -
J gene: TRBJ1-5
CDR3 length: 18
D gene: -
CDR3 protein: CASSQDRQATFSNQPQHF
CDR3 DNA: TGCGCCAGCAGCCAAGATCGGCAGGCGACCTTTAGCAATCAGCCCCAGCATTTT

V gene: TRBV30
clone size: -
J gene: TRBJ1-5
CDR3 length: 13
D gene: -
CDR3 protein: CAWSAGGGQPQHF
CDR3 DNA: TGTGCCTGGAGTGCGGGGGGGGGACAGCCCCAGCATTTT

V gene: TRBV10-1
clone size: -
J gene: TRBJ2-1
CDR3 length: 17
D gene: -
CDR3 protein: CASSGKSWGYPKDEQFF
CDR3 DNA: TGCGCCAGCAGCGGAAAAAGTTGGGGCTATCCTAAAGATGAGCAGTTCTTC